These T cell receptor beta chains were read from a single sample in a study of lymphopenia after photon versus proton radiotherapy. Profiled with immunoSEQ multiplex PCR; TCRdb holds only in-frame clones, not every one. The table lists roughly 67,000 clones, roughly 90% of them singletons. The source material was peripheral blood, sampled from a patient treated with photon-based radiotherapy. The receptors derive from an older woman with pancreatic cancer. Both conserved end residues are part of each CDR3. D genes are given only for firm matches. Clone size is not always given. Where it is, it says once, few, many or a class for expanded clones.

J: TRBJ1-1
D: -
V: TRBV5-8
size: -
CDR3: CASSLLRNTEAFF
DNA: TGTGCCAGCAGCTTGCTAAGGAACACTGAAGCTTTCTTT

J: TRBJ1-3
D: -
V: TRBV29-1
size: -
CDR3: CSVSRGGGGSGNTIYF
DNA: TGCAGCGTCTCGAGAGGTGGGGGGGGTTCTGGAAACACCATATATTTT

J: TRBJ1-5
D: -
V: TRBV19
size: -
CDR3: CASSWGRSNQPQHF
DNA: TGTGCCAGTAGTTGGGGCAGAAGCAATCAGCCCCAGCATTTT

J: TRBJ2-7
D: TRBD1
V: TRBV7-8
size: -
CDR3: CASSFMTSPGTVRNEQYF
DNA: TGTGCCAGCAGCTTCATGACATCCCCAGGGACAGTTCGCAACGAGCAGTACTTC

J: TRBJ1-2
D: TRBD1
V: TRBV5-1
size: -
CDR3: CASSEPGTGPHGYTF
DNA: TGCGCCAGCAGCGAACCCGGGACAGGGCCCCATGGCTACACCTTC

J: TRBJ2-2
D: -
V: TRBV18
size: -
CDR3: CASSFWREANTGELFF
DNA: TGTGCCAGCTCGTTTTGGAGGGAGGCGAACACCGGGGAGCTGTTTTTT

J: TRBJ2-3
D: TRBD1
V: TRBV6-6
size: -
CDR3: CASRTTGRGADTQYF
DNA: TGTGCCAGCAGGACGACAGGGAGAGGAGCAGATACGCAGTATTTT

J: TRBJ1-5
D: TRBD1
V: TRBV19
size: once
CDR3: CASSPRTGGSNQPQHF
DNA: TGTGCCAGTAGTCCAAGGACAGGGGGGAGCAATCAGCCCCAGCATTTT

J: TRBJ2-2
D: TRBD2
V: TRBV5-1
size: -
CDR3: CATSSGSLSGELFF
DNA: TGCGCCACTTCTAGCGGGAGTCTATCGGGGGAGCTGTTTTTT

J: TRBJ2-7
D: -
V: TRBV5-1
size: once
CDR3: CASSLVLGYEQYF
DNA: TGCGCCAGCAGCTTGGTTTTGGGGTACGAGCAGTACTTC

J: TRBJ2-5
D: -
V: TRBV5-1
size: -
CDR3: CASSPGGGSRETQYF
DNA: TGCGCCAGCAGCCCCGGGGGTGGCTCTCGAGAGACCCAGTACTTC

J: TRBJ2-1
D: TRBD2
V: TRBV7-2
size: -
CDR3: CASSLDRLAVNEQFF
DNA: TGTGCCAGCAGCTTAGACCGACTAGCGGTAAATGAGCAGTTCTTC

J: TRBJ2-2
D: TRBD1
V: TRBV18
size: -
CDR3: CASSPGPRPSRGHTGELFF
DNA: TGTGCCAGCTCACCCGGACCCCGCCCTAGCAGGGGGCACACCGGGGAGCTGTTTTTT